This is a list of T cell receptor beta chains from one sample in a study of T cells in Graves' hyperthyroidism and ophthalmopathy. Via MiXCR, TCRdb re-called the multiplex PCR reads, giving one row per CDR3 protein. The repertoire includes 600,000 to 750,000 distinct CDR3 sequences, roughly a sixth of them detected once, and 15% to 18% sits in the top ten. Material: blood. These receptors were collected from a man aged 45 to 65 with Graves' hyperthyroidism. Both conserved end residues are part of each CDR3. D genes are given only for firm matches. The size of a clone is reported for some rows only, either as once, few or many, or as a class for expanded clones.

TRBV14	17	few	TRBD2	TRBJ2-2	TGTGCCAGCAGCCAGCGAATGACTAGCACAGACACCGGGGAGCTGTTTTTT	CASSQRMTSTDTGELFF
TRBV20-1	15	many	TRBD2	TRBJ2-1	TGCAGTGCTCGATCTCCGGCGGGAGGTCGCGATGAGCAGTTCTTC	CSARSPAGGRDEQFF
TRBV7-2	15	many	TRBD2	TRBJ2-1	TGTGCCAGCACCGCGACTAGCGGGCGTTACAATGAGCAGTTCTTC	CASTATSGRYNEQFF
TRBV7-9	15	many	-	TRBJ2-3	TGTGCCAGCAGCTTACCCGGACCGAGCACAGATACGCAGTATTTT	CASSLPGPSTDTQYF
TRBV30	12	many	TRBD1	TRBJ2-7	TGTGCCTGCACAGGGGTATCCTACGAGCAGTACTTC	CACTGVSYEQYF
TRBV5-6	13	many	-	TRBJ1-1	TGTGCCAGCAGACCCGGCCCAGGGACTGAAGCTTTCTTT	CASRPGPGTEAFF
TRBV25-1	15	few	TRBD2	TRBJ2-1	TGTGCCAGCTCGAACCGAGGACTAGCGGGGAATGAGCAGTTCTTC	CASSNRGLAGNEQFF
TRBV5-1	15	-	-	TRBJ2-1	TGCGCCAGCAGCTTGGGGAAATTCCGTCACAATGAGCAGTTCTTC	CASSLGKFRHNEQFF
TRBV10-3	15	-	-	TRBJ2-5	TGTGCCTCTTCAGGGACTGGGGGCCACCAAGAGACCCAGTACTTC	CASSGTGGHQETQYF
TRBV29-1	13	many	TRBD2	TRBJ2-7	TGCAGCGCTGGACTAGCGGGATCCTACGAGCAGTACTTC	CSAGLAGSYEQYF
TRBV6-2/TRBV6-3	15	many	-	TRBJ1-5	TGTGCCAGCAGTTACTCGGCCAGCCCCAATCAGCCCCAGCATTTT	CASSYSASPNQPQHF
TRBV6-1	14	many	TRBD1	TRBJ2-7	TGTGCCAGCAGTAAGCAGACAGGGTCCTACGAGCAGTACTTC	CASSKQTGSYEQYF
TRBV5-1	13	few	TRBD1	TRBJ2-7	TGCGCCAGCTCGACAGGGAGCAATTACGAGCAGTACTTC	CASSTGSNYEQYF
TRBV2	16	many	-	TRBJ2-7	TGTGCCAGCAGACGCACGCAGGGCCCACCCTCCTACGAGCAGTACTTC	CASRRTQGPPSYEQYF
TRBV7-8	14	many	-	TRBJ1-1	TGTGCCAGCAGCTTAGAACCCGGGTTCACTGAAGCTTTCTTT	CASSLEPGFTEAFF
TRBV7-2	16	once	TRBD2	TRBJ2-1	TGTGCCAGCAGCTTAGCTTGGACTAGCGGGAGCGGTGAGCAGTTCTTC	CASSLAWTSGSGEQFF
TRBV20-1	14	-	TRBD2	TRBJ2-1	TGCAGTGCTCCGACTAGCGGGAGTCCGAATGAGCAGTTCTTC	CSAPTSGSPNEQFF
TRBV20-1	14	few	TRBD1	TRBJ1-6	TGCAGTGCAAACGGACAGGACCTTAATTCACCCCTCCACTTT	CSANGQDLNSPLHF
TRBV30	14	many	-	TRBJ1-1	TGTGCCTGGGCACTCCTGAGGGTGGGCACTGAAGCTTTCTTT	CAWALLRVGTEAFF
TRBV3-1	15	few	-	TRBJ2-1	TGTGCCAGCAGCCATAATAGCGGCACCTACAATGAGCAGTTCTTC	CASSHNSGTYNEQFF
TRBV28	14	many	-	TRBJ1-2	TGTGCCAGCAGTTTAGCACGGCCCGTCTATGGCTACACCTTC	CASSLARPVYGYTF
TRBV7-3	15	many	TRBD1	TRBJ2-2	TGTGCCAGCAGCCTGGACAGGGCAAACACCGGGGAGCTGTTTTTT	CASSLDRANTGELFF
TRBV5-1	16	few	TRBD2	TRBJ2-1	TGCGCCAGCAGCTTGGGACTAGCGGGTATCTACAATGAGCAGTTCTTC	CASSLGLAGIYNEQFF
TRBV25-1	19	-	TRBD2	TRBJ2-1	TGTGCCAGCAGTGAATCGTGGCTAGCGGGAGCGTACTCCTACAATGAGCAGTTCTTC	CASSESWLAGAYSYNEQFF
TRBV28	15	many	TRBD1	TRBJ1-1	TGTGCCAGCAGTTTGTGGGACAGGGCGGCGTCTGAAGCTTTCTTT	CASSLWDRAASEAFF
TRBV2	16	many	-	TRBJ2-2	TGTGCCAGCAGGAGGGGGGGGCCCTCGAGCACCGGGGAGCTGTTTTTT	CASRRGGPSSTGELFF
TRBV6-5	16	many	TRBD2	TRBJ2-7	TGTGCCAGCAGCTCGGGACTAGCGGGAGGTTACTACGAGCAGTACTTC	CASSSGLAGGYYEQYF
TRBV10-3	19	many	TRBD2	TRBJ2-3	TGTGCCATCACGGACGCGCTAATGACTAGCGGGAGAGGGCCAGATACGCAGTATTTT	CAITDALMTSGRGPDTQYF
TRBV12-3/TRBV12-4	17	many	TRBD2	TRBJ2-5	TGTGCCAGCAGTCCCGGCAGCACTAGCGGGGGGGGAGAGACCCAGTACTTC	CASSPGSTSGGGETQYF
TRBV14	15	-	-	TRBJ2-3	TGTGCCAGCAGCCAAGAATACTCCGGTACAGATACGCAGTATTTT	CASSQEYSGTDTQYF
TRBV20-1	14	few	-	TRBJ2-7	TGCAGTGCGATAACGGGGGGCGCGTCGTACGAGCAGTACTTC	CSAITGGASYEQYF
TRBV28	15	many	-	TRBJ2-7	TGTGCCAGCAGTTTACTCACAAGGCCGACCTACGAGCAGTACTTC	CASSLLTRPTYEQYF
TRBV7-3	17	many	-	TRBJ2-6	TGTGCCAGCAGCCCCGGGACGGGCTCTTTGGGGGCCAACGTCCTGACTTTC	CASSPGTGSLGANVLTF
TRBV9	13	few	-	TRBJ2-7	TGTGCCAGCAGCGTAAGCACGTACAACGAGCAGTACTTC	CASSVSTYNEQYF
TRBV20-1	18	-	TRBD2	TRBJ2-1	TGCAGTGCTAGAGCGCGGACTAGCGGGAGGACCCTACTCGATGAGCAGTTCTTC	CSARARTSGRTLLDEQFF
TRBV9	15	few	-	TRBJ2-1	TGTGCCAGCAGCGTAGAAGGGGGAGGGTACAATGAGCAGTTCTTC	CASSVEGGGYNEQFF
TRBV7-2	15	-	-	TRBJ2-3	TGTGCCAGCAGCTTAGGGACACTCGCAACAGATACGCAGTATTTT	CASSLGTLATDTQYF
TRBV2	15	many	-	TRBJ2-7	TGTGCCAGCAGTGAAAGGGGCGGAAACTCCTACGAGCAGTACTTC	CASSERGGNSYEQYF
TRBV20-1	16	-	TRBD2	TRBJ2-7	TGCAGTGCTAGGGTACCGGGAGCGGGAAGCGCGGGGGAGCAGTACTTC	CSARVPGAGSAGEQYF
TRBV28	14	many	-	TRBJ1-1	TGTGCCAGCAGTCCCTTTACCGGGAGCACTGAAGCTTTCTTT	CASSPFTGSTEAFF
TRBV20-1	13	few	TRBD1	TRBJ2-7	TGCAGTGCTAGGGTACAGGGGGCAGGCGAGCAGTACTTC	CSARVQGAGEQYF
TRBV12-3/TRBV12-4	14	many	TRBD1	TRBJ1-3	TGTGCCAGCAGTAGACAGGGGGGTGGAAACACCATATATTTT	CASSRQGGGNTIYF